This T cell receptor (beta chain) was observed in a study of T cell responses to AZD1222 COVID-19 vaccine. Repertoires were generated with immunoSEQ multiplex PCR, while TCRdb's copy carries only in-frame clones and drops some. Here the sample spans 130,000 to 150,000 clones, 90% being singletons. CDR1 is SGHRS and CDR2 is YFSETQ in the germline V gene. V lost 0 bases and J lost 8, with 18 bases in between. This CDR3 is built from 16 residues. The origin of this receptor is an adult in good health. Material: peripheral blood, obtained on day 0 of AZD1222 vaccination. The chain has TRBV5-1 and TRBJ2-4, with a tentative D call TRBD2 (7 bases). This chain's CDR3 is CASSLAVGGAVDIQYF. The CDR3 coding sequence is TGCGCCAGCAGCTTGGCCGTAGGGGGGGCCGTGGACATTCAGTACTTC.